This is a list of T cell receptor beta chains from one sample in a study of blood T cells in healthy people across ages. One entry per CDR3 protein, called by TCRdb with MiXCR from the 5' RACE reads. Of hundreds of thousands of distinct CDR3 sequences detected, approximately 21% appear once; the ten largest clones hold around a fifth. The sequencing sample was made of blood. These receptors all stem from a man in his sixties or seventies in good health. The CDR3 runs from the conserved cysteine through the conserved F or W. The D gene is left open where the match is weak. A clone size is listed for some rows: how often the clone was seen (once, few, many), or a class if it is expanded.

TGTGCCAGCAGCCCCCTCCGGGGGCGGTTTGAAAAACTGTTTTTT CASSPLRGRFEKLFF - TRBJ1-4 15 - TRBV11-2
TGTGCCAGCAGCCCAGGGGACAGGGGCTACAATGAGCAGTTCTTC CASSPGDRGYNEQFF TRBD1 TRBJ2-1 15 few TRBV11-3
TGTGCCAGCAGCAAAGAGGCGGGGGGGCCGTACGAGCAGTACTTC CASSKEAGGPYEQYF - TRBJ2-7 15 - TRBV21-1
TGCAGTGCTAGACCGGACAGTGAGACCCAGTACTTC CSARPDSETQYF - TRBJ2-5 12 - TRBV20-1
TGTGCCAGCAGTAGGTCAGGGGGCCAGGGCAATCAGCCCCAGCATTTT CASSRSGGQGNQPQHF TRBD1 TRBJ1-5 16 few TRBV6-5
TGTGCCAGCAGCCCCACTGGGGGGACAGGGGTCCAAGAGACCCAGTACTTC CASSPTGGTGVQETQYF TRBD1 TRBJ2-5 17 few TRBV12-3/TRBV12-4
TGTGCCAGCAGTTACTCGGGTGAGCCGGGGAACTATGGCTACACCTTC CASSYSGEPGNYGYTF - TRBJ1-2 16 few TRBV6-2/TRBV6-3
TGTGCCAGCAGCCGGCGGGAGGAAGATACGCAGTATTTT CASSRREEDTQYF TRBD2 TRBJ2-3 13 - TRBV3-1
TGTGCCAGCAGCCCGCTTCTAGCGGGAAGGGATGAGCAGTTCTTC CASSPLLAGRDEQFF TRBD2 TRBJ2-1 15 few TRBV27
TGTGCCAGCAGTTTGTTATATAGCAATCAGCCCCAGCATTTT CASSLLYSNQPQHF - TRBJ1-5 14 few TRBV28
TGTGCCAGCAGCACCTTAGGGACAGGGGGCAGGAATGAGCAGTTCTTC CASSTLGTGGRNEQFF TRBD1 TRBJ2-1 16 few TRBV9
TGTGCCAGCAGTAACCCGGGACAGCGAGACGGCTACACCTTC CASSNPGQRDGYTF TRBD1 TRBJ1-2 14 few TRBV6-2/TRBV6-3
TGCAGTGCGGACCCGGGTCCCCGAAGGGCTGAAGCTTTCTTT CSADPGPRRAEAFF - TRBJ1-1 14 few TRBV20-1
TGTGCCAGCAGTTCTGGACAGGGTGTCCCCTACAATGAGCAGTTCTTC CASSSGQGVPYNEQFF TRBD1 TRBJ2-1 16 - TRBV28
TGTGCCAGCAGCCAAGATATTGAAAAACTGTTTTTT CASSQDIEKLFF - TRBJ1-4 12 few TRBV3-1
TGTGCCAGCAGTTTTTGGGTTCTGGGGAACACTGAAGCTTTCTTT CASSFWVLGNTEAFF - TRBJ1-1 15 - TRBV12-3/TRBV12-4
TGTGCCAGCAGCCCATGGTCAACAGGGGCGGAGACCCAGTACTTC CASSPWSTGAETQYF TRBD1 TRBJ2-5 15 few TRBV6-2/TRBV6-3
TGTGCCATCAGGGACAGGGAGAAAAACATTCAGTACTTC CAIRDREKNIQYF TRBD1 TRBJ2-4 13 - TRBV10-3